A single sample gave rise to the 6 T cell receptor beta chains below, sequenced in a study of blood T cell repertoires in COVID-19. Assay used: immunoSEQ multiplex PCR; TCRdb lists only in-frame clones, some missing. This sample has 400,000 to 450,000 clones, with around 90% found just once. The specimen sequenced was peripheral blood. Receptors originate from a man aged 18 to 30 with COVID-19, enrolled during active disease.

This chain uses TRBV6-6 with TRBJ2-7; D perhaps matches TRBD1 (6 bases). The CDR3 runs 13 residues. V was cut by 7 bases and J by 2 bases, with 12 bases left in between. Germline CDR1 is MNHNY and CDR2 is SVGAGI (reference sequence). The CDR3 region is CASTRTATYEQYF. The DNA for the CDR3 is TGTGCCAGCACCCGGACAGCAACCTACGAGCAGTACTTC.

On this clone: Within the sample, other DNA sequences also encode this same CDR3. The chain is built from TRBV7-9 and TRBJ2-1; 11 nucleotides align to TRBD2. This CDR3 is 15 amino acids long. Germline CDR1 reads SEHNR; CDR2 reads FQNEAQ (reference sequence). Losses at the gene ends were 1 base for V and 4 bases for J; bases not matched to a gene: 0. CDR3 residues: CASSLVAGGYNEQFF. CDR3 sequence (DNA): TGTGCCAGCAGCTTAGTAGCGGGAGGGTACAATGAGCAGTTCTTC.

V and J are TRBV30 and TRBJ2-3; 8 bases are shared with TRBD2. The CDR3 spans 15 residues. J lost 4 bases, V lost 0 bases, and 6 bases had no gene match. From germline, CDR1 is GTSNPN and CDR2 SVGIG (reference sequence). The CDR3 here is CAWSVAAGVADTQYF. The CDR3 region has the DNA TGTGCCTGGAGTGTAGCAGCGGGAGTGGCAGATACGCAGTATTTT.

V is TRBV7-6 and J is TRBJ2-1; the D gene is possibly TRBD2 (5 bases). The V gene's germline CDR1 is SGHVS and CDR2 FNYEAQ. The CDR3 has 17 amino acids. The V gene lost 4 bases and the J gene lost 0 bases, with 16 bases spanning the gap. Here the CDR3 reads CASSSGTQAASYNEQFF. The CDR3 nucleotides read TGTGCCAGCAGCTCGGGAACCCAGGCGGCCTCCTACAATGAGCAGTTCTTC.

This clone was recorded once. The CDR3 sequence: CASSLAGRGEETQYF. The CDR3 coding sequence is TGTGCCAGCAGCTTGGCCGGGAGGGGAGAAGAGACCCAGTACTTC. The chain is built from TRBV5-4 and TRBJ2-5; 8 nucleotides align to TRBD2. The CDR3 runs to 15 residues. With 0 bases clipped from V and 3 bases from J, the junction kept 4 bases outside the gene matches. CDR1 SGHNT and CDR2 YYREEE come from the germline V gene (reference sequence). The whole variable domain, filled in from reference TRBV5-4 and TRBJ2-5, reads ETGVTQSPTHLIKTRGQQVTLRCSSQSGHNTVSWYQQALGQGPQFIFQYYREEENGRGNFPPRFSGLQFPNYSSELNVNALELDDSALYLCASSLAGRGEETQYFGPGTRLLVL.

This rearrangement joins TRBV3-1 (or the pseudogene TRBV3-2) to TRBJ2-3, with TRBD2 matching 7 bases. The germline V gene has CDR1 LGHDT and CDR2 YNNKEL (reference sequence). Trimming removed 3 bases from V and 2 bases from J; junction bases left unmatched: 5. The CDR3 sequence is 15 residues long. In DNA form, the CDR3 reads TGTGCCAGCAGCCATACAGCGGGGAACACAGATACGCAGTATTTT. Encoded protein: CASSHTAGNTDTQYF.